A single sample gave rise to the 21 T cell receptor beta chains below, sequenced in a study of neurological immune-mediated disorders. MiXCR, run by TCRdb on the 5' RACE reads, gives a single entry per CDR3 protein. The data show 65,000 to 90,000 distinct CDR3 sequences, with about 9.4% seen just once and about 1.8% held by the top ten. The sequencing sample was made of PBMCs. All receptors come from a middle-aged man in good health.

The table lists this clonotype with many counts. One junction end disagrees with the germline gene, perhaps due to a read error. The CDR3 region is CASSVNLERPGQLF. DNA of the CDR3: TGTGCCAGTAGTGTAAACCTTGAGAGACCGGGACAGCTCTTC. The chain joins TRBV19 to TRBJ1-2; 7 nucleotides match TRBD1. In germline, CDR1 is LNHDA, CDR2 SQIVND (reference sequence). This CDR3 is built from 14 residues.

This clonotype was observed many times. The chain combines TRBV9 with TRBJ2-7; 13 bases line up with TRBD2. There are 17 residues in the CDR3. Germline loops: CDR1 SGDLS, CDR2 YYNGEE. Losses at the gene ends were 3 bases for V and 6 bases for J; bases not matched to a gene: 12. The CDR3 protein is CASSASPGLAGSGEQYF. DNA for the CDR3: TGTGCCAGCAGCGCCTCTCCGGGACTAGCGGGATCGGGCGAGCAGTACTTC.

In its sample, this clonotype was seen many times. The chain combines TRBV5-1 with TRBJ2-4; 9 bases agree with TRBD2. This CDR3 spans 16 amino acids. From germline, CDR1 is SGHRS and CDR2 YFSETQ. V shed 4 bases, J shed 1 base, and the junction held 6 bases outside the gene matches. The CDR3 DNA reads TGCGCCAGCAGCCCCACCAGCGGGGGGGCCAAAAACATTCAGTACTTC. The encoded protein is CASSPTSGGAKNIQYF.

The sample holds many counts of this clonotype. The chain employs TRBV10-3 and TRBJ2-7; no firm D call. Germline V CDR1 and CDR2: ENHRY, SYGVKD. The CDR3 extends over 13 amino acids. With 5 bases removed from V and 1 base from J, the gap between germline ends came to 9 bases. The CDR3: CAISSYRSYEQYF. The CDR3 DNA sequence: TGTGCCATCAGTTCCTATAGATCCTACGAGCAGTACTTC.

This clonotype was observed a few times. The V gene is TRBV5-1, the J gene TRBJ1-2, with 7 bases lining up with TRBD1. The CDR3 totals 15 residues. Looked up from germline, CDR1 is SGHRS and CDR2 is YFSETQ. Trimming at V came to 0 bases and at J to 2 bases, leaving 4 bases not matched to a gene. The CDR3 is CASSLGDRTNYGYTF. The CDR3 region has the DNA TGCGCCAGCAGCTTGGGGGACAGAACAAACTATGGCTACACCTTC.

This clonotype was detected ten times or more. The chain recombines TRBV14 with TRBJ2-5; no reliable D call. Between the trimmed V and J ends, which lost 2 bases and 4 bases, there was a span of 5 bases. Germline assignment: CDR1 SGHDN and CDR2 FVKESK. The CDR3 length is 12 residues. The CDR3 region has the DNA TGTGCCAGCAGCCAATCATCAGAGACCCAGTACTTC. This encodes CASSQSSETQYF.

In its sample, this clonotype ranks as medium-sized (0.01 to 0.1%). J is TRBJ1-1 and V is TRBV20-1; D ambiguous. CDR1 DFQATT and CDR2 SNEGSKA come from the germline V gene (reference sequence). The CDR3 sequence is 12 residues long. The V end lost 3 bases, the J end lost 2 bases, and 7 bases lay between the germline ends. DNA of the CDR3: TGCAGTGCTAGTTCCGGTAACACTGAAGCTTTCTTT. This encodes CSASSGNTEAFF.

Notes on this clonotype: At one boundary the junction diverges from the germline segment, which might be a read error. The V call is TRBV5-1, the J call TRBJ2-2; D is undetermined. Germline loops: CDR1 SGHRS, CDR2 YFSETQ. The CDR3 runs to 12 residues. As DNA, the CDR3 is TGCGACAGCCGCGGAAACACCGGGGAGCTGTTTTTT. It is translated as CDSRGNTGELFF.

As for this clonotype: A read error may be the cause here, since a much bigger clone is one base away. The chain has TRBV5-1 and TRBJ2-1, with D perhaps assigned TRBD1 or TRBD2 (5 bases each). This CDR3 has 11 residues. Germline V gene data show CDR1 as SGHRS and CDR2 as YFSETQ. CDR3 in amino acids: CTSTRGGEQFF. Here the CDR3 DNA reads TGCACCAGCACACGGGGCGGTGAGCAGTTCTTC.

V gene TRBV5-6 combines with J gene TRBJ1-2, with 10 bases fitting TRBD1. The length of the CDR3 is 14 residues. In germline, CDR1 is SGHDT, CDR2 YYEEEE. The V and J ends lost 6 bases and 5 bases, in that order; junction bases with no gene match: 7. The DNA of the CDR3 is TGTGCCAGCACGCGGGGACAGGGGTTTTATGGCTACACCTTC. It translates to CASTRGQGFYGYTF.

To note about this clonotype: This may arise from a read error, as a much more abundant clone is one base away. The rearrangement joins TRBV14 to TRBJ2-7; TRBD1 matches 7 bases. Germline-derived CDR1 and CDR2 are SGHDN and FVKESK. The CDR3 has 14 residues. CDR3 sequence reads: CVSSLMTGWYEQYF. The CDR3 DNA sequence: TGTGTCAGCAGCCTCATGACAGGGTGGTACGAGCAGTACTTC.

For this clonotype: Being one base from a much bigger clone, this may be a read error. The V gene is TRBV7-9, the J gene TRBJ2-3, with 12 bases lining up with TRBD1. In germline, CDR1 is SEHNR, CDR2 FQNEAQ (reference sequence). Trimming cost V 4 bases and J 7 bases; bases outside gene matches: 9. The CDR3 contains 16 residues. Here the CDR3 DNA reads TGTGCCAGCAGCTCCTCGGGACAGGGGGCCGTAAATACGCAGTATTTT. Its translation is CASSSSGQGAVNTQYF.

This clonotype occurred many times. This chain connects TRBV7-2 to TRBJ2-5; 12 bases map to TRBD2. The CDR3 is 13 amino acids. Germline CDR1 is SGHTA and CDR2 is FQGNSA. Germline trimming cut 4 bases from V and 7 bases from J; bases unmatched to any gene: 1. The CDR3 DNA sequence: TGTGCCAGCAGCTCACTAGCGGGGGGGACCCAGTACTTC. As protein: CASSSLAGGTQYF.

This clonotype has ten or more counts. The V call is TRBV10-3, the J call TRBJ2-7; TRBD1 aligns across 7 bases. Trimming removed 0 bases from V and 12 bases from J; junction bases left unmatched: 5. The CDR3 contains 12 residues. Germline V CDR1 and CDR2: ENHRY, SYGVKD. CDR3 region: CAISESGTEMYF. CDR3 DNA sequence: TGTGCCATCAGTGAGTCCGGGACAGAGATGTACTTC.

To note about this clonotype: Sequence at one end of the junction differs from germline and may be a read error. V and J are TRBV5-1 and TRBJ1-6; 7 bases match TRBD1. The CDR3 extends over 18 amino acids. From germline, CDR1 is SGHRS and CDR2 YFSETQ. The CDR3 DNA reads as TGCGCCAGCAGCTTGAGTCCTCCAGGGGGTCAGGATAATTCACCCCACCACTTT. Translating it yields CASSLSPPGGQDNSPHHF. Complete variable domain (other parts from reference TRBV5-1 and TRBJ1-6): KAGVTQTPRYLIKTRGQQVTLSCSPISGHRSVSWYQQTPGQGLQFLFEYFSETQRNKGNFPGRFSGRQFSNSRSEMNVSTLELGDSALYLCASSLSPPGGQDNSPHHFGNGTRLTVT.

This clonotype was detected ten times or more. The J gene is TRBJ2-5, the V gene TRBV2, with TRBD2 matching over 7 bases. The CDR3 runs to 14 residues. V trimming: 8 bases; J trimming: 2 bases; junction bases outside the gene matches: 8. CDR1 and CDR2 from the germline V gene are SNHLY and FYNNEI. CDR3 in amino acids: CASVGGSPQETQYF. CDR3 DNA sequence: TGTGCCAGCGTTGGCGGGAGCCCACAAGAGACCCAGTACTTC.

This clonotype was observed many times. The V call is TRBV12-3 or TRBV12-4, the J call TRBJ2-3, with TRBD2 as a possible D gene (6 bases). Trimming cost V 2 bases and J 3 bases, with 9 bases left between them. The CDR3 is 14 amino acids. In nucleotides, the CDR3 is TGTGCCAGCAGTTTATTTGGAGGGACAGATACGCAGTATTTT. Amino acids: CASSLFGGTDTQYF.

This clonotype appeared many times. The chain joins TRBV20-1 to TRBJ1-2; TRBD1 aligns across 7 bases. This CDR3 comprises 13 residues. V was clipped by 2 bases and J by 4 bases; unmatched bases: 4. Germline V lookup: CDR1 DFQATT, CDR2 SNEGSKA (reference sequence). The CDR3 DNA is TGCAGTGCTAGACCTACAGGGGCCTATGGCTACACCTTC. Amino acids: CSARPTGAYGYTF.

This clonotype occurred many times. The rearrangement links TRBV20-1 to TRBJ1-2, with a weak D call TRBD1 (5 bases). CDR3 length: 13 residues. CDR1 DFQATT and CDR2 SNEGSKA come from the germline V gene (reference sequence). The V and J ends lost 3 bases and 2 bases respectively, with 10 bases between them. The CDR3 spells CSARWGKNYGYTF. As DNA, the CDR3 is TGCAGTGCTAGGTGGGGGAAGAACTATGGCTACACCTTC.

This clonotype was seen ten or more times. This rearrangement joins TRBV5-1 to TRBJ2-1; D ambiguous. CDR1 SGHRS and CDR2 YFSETQ come from the germline V gene. This CDR3 has 11 residues. Trimming stripped 5 bases from V and 7 bases from J, with 7 bases between. The CDR3 bases are TGCGCCAGCAGTAGGGAAAATGAGCAGTTCTTC. Translating gives CASSRENEQFF.

This clonotype has ten or more counts. V gene TRBV15 combines with J gene TRBJ2-1; D possibly corresponds to TRBD2 (6 bases). CDR3 length: 15 residues. The ends were cut back, 1 base at V and 10 bases at J, with 17 bases in the middle. The germline V gene has CDR1 LNHNV and CDR2 YYDKDF (reference sequence). CDR3 region: CATSRGGDSVREQFF. The CDR3 bases are TGTGCCACCAGCAGAGGAGGGGACTCCGTAAGAGAGCAGTTCTTC.